One TCR beta chain is described in this entry. The source of the sample is a study of CD8+ T cells in alopecia areata. RNA extraction and reverse transcription yielded cDNA as sequencing template. Using immunoSEQ multiplex PCR, the repertoire was profiled, and TCRdb retains in-frame clones only, with some absent. The table includes 93,000 or so clones, approximately 90% detected once. As to treatment: oral pan-JAK inhibitor, 5-10 mg twice daily. The CDR3 sequence is 13 residues long. V gave up 6 bases and J gave up 2 bases, with 8 bases separating them. From germline, CDR1 is MNHEY and CDR2 SVGAGI. Sequencing was performed on CD8+ T cells sorted from blood, taken at week 34, from a patient treated with tofacitinib. The TCR originated in a human donor with alopecia areata. The V gene is TRBV6-5, the J gene TRBJ2-1; D unclear. CDR3 coding DNA: TGTGCCAGCAGCTATCGGCCCTACAATGAGCAGTTCTTC. Translation gives CASSYRPYNEQFF.